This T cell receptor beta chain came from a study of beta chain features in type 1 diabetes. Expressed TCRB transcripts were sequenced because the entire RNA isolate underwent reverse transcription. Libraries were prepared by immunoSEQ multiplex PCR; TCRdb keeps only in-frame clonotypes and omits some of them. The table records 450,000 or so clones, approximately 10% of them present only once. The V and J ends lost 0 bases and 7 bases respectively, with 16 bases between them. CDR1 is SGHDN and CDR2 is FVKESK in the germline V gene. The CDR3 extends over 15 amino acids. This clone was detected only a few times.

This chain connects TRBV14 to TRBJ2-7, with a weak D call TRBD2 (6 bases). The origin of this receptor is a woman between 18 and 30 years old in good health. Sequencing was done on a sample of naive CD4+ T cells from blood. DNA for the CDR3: TGTGCCAGCAGCCAAGATCTTACGGGAGCACGGGAGCAGTACTTC. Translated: CASSQDLTGAREQYF.